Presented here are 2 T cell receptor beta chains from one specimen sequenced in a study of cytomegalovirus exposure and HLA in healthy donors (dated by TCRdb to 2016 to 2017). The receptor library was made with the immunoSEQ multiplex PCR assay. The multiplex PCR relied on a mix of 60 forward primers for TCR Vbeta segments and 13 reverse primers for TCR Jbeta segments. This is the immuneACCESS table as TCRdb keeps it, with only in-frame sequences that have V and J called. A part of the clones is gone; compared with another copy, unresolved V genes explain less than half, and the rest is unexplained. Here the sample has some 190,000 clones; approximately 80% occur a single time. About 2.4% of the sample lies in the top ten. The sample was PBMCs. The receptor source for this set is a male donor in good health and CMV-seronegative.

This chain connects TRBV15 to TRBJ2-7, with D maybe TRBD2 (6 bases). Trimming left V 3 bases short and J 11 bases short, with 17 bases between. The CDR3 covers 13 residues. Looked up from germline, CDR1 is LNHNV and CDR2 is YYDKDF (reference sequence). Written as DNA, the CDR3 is TGTGCCACCAGCAGGGGACTGCCGTCGGGAGAGTACTTC. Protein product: CATSRGLPSGEYF. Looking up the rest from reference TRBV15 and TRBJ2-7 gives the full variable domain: DAMVIQNPRYQVTQFGKPVTLSCSQTLNHNVMYWYQQKSSQAPKLLFHYYDKDFNNEADTPDNFQSRRPNTSFCFLDIRSPGLGDTAMYLCATSRGLPSGEYFGPGTRLTVT.

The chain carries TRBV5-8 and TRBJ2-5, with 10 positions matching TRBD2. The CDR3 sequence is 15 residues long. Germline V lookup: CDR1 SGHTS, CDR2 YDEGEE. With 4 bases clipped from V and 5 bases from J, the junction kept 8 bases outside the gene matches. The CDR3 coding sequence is TGTGCCAGCAGCCCCTCCGGGACTAGCGTTGAGACCCAGTACTTC. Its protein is CASSPSGTSVETQYF.